This T cell receptor beta chain was captured in a study of blood T cells in healthy people across ages. This clonotype was seen repeatedly, ten times or more. CDR1 LGHNA and CDR2 YNFKEQ come from the germline V gene. V was cut by 0 bases and J by 4 bases, with 10 bases left in between. This CDR3 spans 15 amino acids. A second roughly 7 to 11 cycle PCR used barcoded and J-beta primers. TCRdb re-derived calls from the 5' RACE reads in MiXCR, one entry per CDR3 protein. The sample has about 650,000 distinct CDR3 sequences, 40% to 65% seen once. The chain uses TRBV4-2 and TRBJ1-5, with D perhaps matching TRBD1 (6 bases). What was sequenced was blood. The clonotype was recovered from a woman of 80 years or more in good health. The CDR3 sequence: CASSQEEGGNQPQHF. The CDR3 nucleotides read TGTGCCAGCAGCCAAGAAGAGGGGGGAAATCAGCCCCAGCATTTT.